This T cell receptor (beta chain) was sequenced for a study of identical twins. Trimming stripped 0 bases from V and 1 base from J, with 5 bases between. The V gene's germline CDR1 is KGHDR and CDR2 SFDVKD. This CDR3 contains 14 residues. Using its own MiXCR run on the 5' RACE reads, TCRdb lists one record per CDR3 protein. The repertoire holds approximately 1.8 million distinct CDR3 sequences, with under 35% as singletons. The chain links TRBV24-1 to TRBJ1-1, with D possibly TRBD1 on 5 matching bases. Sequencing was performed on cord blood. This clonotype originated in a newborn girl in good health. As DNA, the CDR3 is TGTGCCACCAGTGATTTGACAGGGAACACTGAAGCTTTCTTT. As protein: CATSDLTGNTEAFF.